This T cell receptor (beta chain) was identified in a study of T cell repertoires in cytomegalovirus infection. The wider study: Signatures in public TCR beta sequences pointed to both CMV infection and matching HLA type. Whole-study results and caveats: Dominating the ex vivo response were TCR beta clonotypes that were CMV-specific and HLA-C-restricted.

TCRdb reprocessed the reads via MiXCR and lists one record per CDR3 protein. The sample carries around 490,000 distinct CDR3 sequences, 26% recorded once. This clonotype has only a few counts. Antigen: not known. From germline, CDR1 is MNHEY and CDR2 SVGEGT. The CDR3 runs 15 residues. Trimming at V came to 5 bases and at J to 0 bases, leaving 4 bases not matched to a gene. J is TRBJ2-7 and V is TRBV6-2 or TRBV6-3; 10 bases align to TRBD2. The sequencing input was PBMCs. The sequence came from a human donor in good health (CMV status not recorded). Some clones in this sample may be carry-over from other donors' samples. The CDR3 DNA sequence: TGTGCCAGCAGTAAATCTAGCGGGGGCTCCTACGAGCAGTACTTC. It codes for CASSKSSGGSYEQYF.